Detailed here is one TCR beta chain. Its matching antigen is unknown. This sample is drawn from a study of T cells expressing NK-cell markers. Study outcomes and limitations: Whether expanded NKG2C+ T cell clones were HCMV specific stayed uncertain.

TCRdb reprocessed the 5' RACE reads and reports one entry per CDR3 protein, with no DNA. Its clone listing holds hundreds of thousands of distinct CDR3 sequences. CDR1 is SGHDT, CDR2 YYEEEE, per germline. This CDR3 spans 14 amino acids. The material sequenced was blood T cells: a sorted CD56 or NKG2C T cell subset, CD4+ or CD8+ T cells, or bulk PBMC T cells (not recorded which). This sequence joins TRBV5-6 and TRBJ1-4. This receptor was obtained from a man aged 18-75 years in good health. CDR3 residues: CASSFGQVGEKLFF. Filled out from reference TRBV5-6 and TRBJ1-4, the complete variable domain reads DAGVTQSPTHLIKTRGQQVTLRCSPKSGHDTVSWYQQALGQGPQFIFQYYEEEERQRGNFPDRFSGHQFPNYSSELNVNALLLGDSALYLCASSFGQVGEKLFFGSGTQLSVL.